Listed below are T cell receptor beta chains from one sample, sequenced in a study of cytomegalovirus exposure and HLA in healthy donors. The repertoire was sequenced with immunoSEQ multiplex PCR; TCRdb's copy has only in-frame clones and lacks some. The sample records about 94,000 clones, around four fifths being singletons. The sequenced material came from PBMCs. All receptors come from a woman aged 55-70 years in good health and CMV-seronegative. CDR3s include the opening cysteine and the closing phenylalanine or tryptophan. A D gene is named only where the DNA matches it firmly. The listing skips clone size in some rows; elsewhere it reads once, few, many or a size class.

j_call,d_call,clone_size,v_call,cdr3_nt,cdr3_aa
TRBJ2-5,TRBD1,-,TRBV25-1,TGTGCCAGCAGTGAAGAGGGGGCCGAGGAGACCCAGTACTTC,CASSEEGAEETQYF
TRBJ1-1,-,-,TRBV4-3,TGCGCCAGCAGCCAAGATAGGGGGGGACGTACTGAAGCTTTCTTT,CASSQDRGGRTEAFF
TRBJ2-7,-,-,TRBV29-1,TGCAGCGAACCGGGACATTACTACGAGCAGTACTTC,CSEPGHYYEQYF
TRBJ2-2,-,-,TRBV9,TGTGCCAGCAGCGGAGCGACAGGGAACACCGGGGAGCTGTTTTTT,CASSGATGNTGELFF
TRBJ2-7,TRBD2,-,TRBV29-1,TGCAGCGTTGCTCAGCGGGGGATACCCTACGAGCAGTACTTC,CSVAQRGIPYEQYF
TRBJ1-1,-,few,TRBV6-5,TGTGCCAGCAGTTATAACCGGGGGGGGTTGAACACTGAAGCTTTCTTT,CASSYNRGGLNTEAFF
TRBJ2-5,-,-,TRBV5-4,TGTGCCAGCAGCCTCGACCCGGGGGAGACCCAGTACTTC,CASSLDPGETQYF
TRBJ1-1,-,few,TRBV2,TGTGCCAGCAGTGAAAATCGCCAGAGGACTGAAGCTTTCTTT,CASSENRQRTEAFF
TRBJ2-7,TRBD2,-,TRBV4-3,TGCGCCAGCAGCCAAGATAGCGGGGGGACCTACGAGCAGTACTTC,CASSQDSGGTYEQYF
TRBJ1-4,-,-,TRBV4-3,TGCGCCAGCAGCCAGAGCCCGGGACTGGGGGAAAAACTGTTTTTT,CASSQSPGLGEKLFF